This T cell receptor beta chain was found in a study of cytomegalovirus exposure and HLA in healthy donors. The CDR3 runs to 16 residues. The germline V gene encodes CDR1 ENHRY and CDR2 SYGVKD. The V segment lost 2 bases and the J segment 3 bases; nucleotides outside the gene matches: 8. A word on this clone: The antigen is not known.

Study-wide points: An Asian-associated ancestry cluster reportedly showed fewer N-insertions than the roughly 670-donor mean in a later analysis. Near-uniform donor sequencing depth was presumed by presence/absence analyses.

A multiplex PCR was run with 60 Vbeta primers and 13 Jbeta primers. Clones were sequenced by immunoSEQ multiplex PCR, and TCRdb holds only the in-frame ones, with some missing. The sample records approximately 170,000 clones, about 71% being singletons. The receptor was isolated from a woman in her 40s in good health and CMV-seropositive. The gene calls are TRBV10-3 and TRBJ2-5, with 8 bases aligning to TRBD1. The sequenced sample was PBMCs. The CDR3 spells CAISEGPGQGKETQYF. DNA for the CDR3: TGTGCCATCAGTGAGGGACCCGGACAGGGAAAAGAGACCCAGTACTTC.